This is a list of T cell receptor beta chains from one sample in a study of OX40 agonist ivuxolimab in advanced cancers. Method: immunoSEQ multiplex PCR; TCRdb's copy keeps in-frame clones and lacks some. The sample has more than 65,000 clones; 92% are singletons. The material sequenced was CD4+ or CD8+ T cells sorted from blood, taken in a trial of the OX40 agonist ivuxolimab. The receptors were sampled from an adult with an advanced solid tumor such as melanoma, head and neck, liver or kidney cancer. The CDR3 runs from the conserved cysteine through the conserved F or W. Fields, in order: J gene, clone size, V gene, CDR3 protein. Rows give clone size only sometimes, using once, few, many, or a class for an expanded clone.

TRBJ1-3,-,TRBV5-1,CASSSPGGTSGNTIYF
-,-,TRBV2,CASMGGSSYEQYF
TRBJ2-1,-,TRBV6-6,CASSYFGQHYYNEQFF
TRBJ1-2,-,TRBV9,CASSVSGGIDATADGYTF
TRBJ1-2,-,TRBV18,CASSSLPGPLRGYTF
TRBJ1-3,-,TRBV4-3,CASSQDNSAFGNTIYF
TRBJ1-2,-,TRBV9,CASSVAPGEGYGYTF
TRBJ1-2,-,TRBV12-5,CASGLGQGLLPNYGYTF
TRBJ1-2,-,TRBV9,CASSVDGTGRNYGYTF
TRBJ1-5,-,TRBV2,CASTPGQTNQPQHF
TRBJ1-2,-,TRBV9,CASSIQGGDHGYTF
TRBJ2-3,-,TRBV11-2,CASSPRTSGDTQYF
TRBJ1-5,-,TRBV7-3,CASSPRTGSQPQHF
TRBJ2-2,-,TRBV9,CASSENLGLATNTGELFF
TRBJ1-5,-,TRBV18,CASSPLRGINQPQHF
TRBJ2-3,few,TRBV5-6,CASLFFLRDGIPDTQYF
TRBJ2-7,-,TRBV6-5,CASSYGKVWGPYEQYF
TRBJ2-2,-,TRBV29-1,CSGTGRFGELFF
TRBJ2-1,-,TRBV27,CASSLVGFSSYNEQFF
TRBJ2-1,once,TRBV9,CASHSGGDNEQFF
TRBJ1-5,-,TRBV27,CASSPWDRAGNQPQHF
TRBJ1-1,-,TRBV27,CASSLSSGNTEAFF
TRBJ2-7,-,TRBV13,CASSTRGSSYEQYF
TRBJ2-1,-,TRBV19,CASSTPTLAGTINEQFF
TRBJ2-5,-,TRBV6-1,CASSVRGLTSGGPVEETQYF
TRBJ2-7,-,TRBV6-6,CASSGGTTYEQYF
TRBJ1-1,once,TRBV13,CASGPGGGRTEAFF
TRBJ1-2,-,TRBV7-2,CASSNYRGPSNYGYTF
TRBJ1-6,few,TRBV4-1,CASSQDPTGAKNSPLHF
TRBJ1-1,-,TRBV7-9,CASSLVQGARAEAFF
TRBJ2-1,-,TRBV27,CASSFTSGGGEQFF
TRBJ2-7,-,TRBV5-1,CASSYRQDYSEQYF
TRBJ1-5,-,TRBV10-3,CAISTGTVNQPQHF
TRBJ2-7,-,TRBV10-3,CAISEGRDGSYEQYF
TRBJ2-2,-,TRBV13,CASSSDRDAHGELFF
TRBJ2-5,-,TRBV13,CASSSPPMETQYF
TRBJ2-7,-,TRBV6-5,CATTAWATAYEQYF
TRBJ2-7,-,TRBV4-3,CASSQVRGAGNEQYF